One and the same sample provided the 9 T cell receptor beta chains below, sequenced in a study of blood T cell repertoires in COVID-19. This table comes from immunoSEQ multiplex PCR, and its TCRdb copy is limited to in-frame clones, with some not included. This table holds under 500,000 clones, nearly 90% found once. The material sequenced was PBMCs or T cells enriched from blood (not recorded which). The origin of the receptors is a woman aged 18 to 35 with acute COVID-19.

The chain is built from TRBV5-8 and TRBJ2-3; no clear D. This CDR3 spans 16 amino acids. V dropped 2 bases and J dropped 4 bases, with 17 bases sitting between them. Germline V lookup: CDR1 SGHTS, CDR2 YDEGEE. The CDR3 nucleotides read TGTGCCAGCAGCTTCGACCGGGTTGCAGTAGCAGATACGCAGTATTTT. Translating gives CASSFDRVAVADTQYF.

This CDR3 reads CASSSSGMGHSPLHF. CDR3 nucleotides: TGTGCCAGCAGTTCATCAGGGATGGGGCATTCACCCCTCCACTTT. J is TRBJ1-6 and V is TRBV5-8, with D perhaps matching TRBD1 (5 bases). Looked up from germline, CDR1 is SGHTS and CDR2 is YDEGEE. V shed 5 bases and J shed 8 bases, with 17 bases lying between them. The CDR3 spans 15 residues.

This chain connects TRBV6-5 to TRBJ1-5; TRBD1 is a possible D gene (5 bases). The CDR3 has 14 amino acids. Germline-derived CDR1 and CDR2 are MNHEY and SVGAGI. Between the trimmed V and J ends, which lost 6 bases and 4 bases, there was a span of 13 bases. DNA for the CDR3: TGTGCCAGCAGACGAACCGGGGGGAATCAGCCCCAGCATTTT. Protein product: CASRRTGGNQPQHF.

The V and J genes are TRBV11-3 and TRBJ2-5; D remains unclear. This CDR3 has 14 amino acids. V lost 5 bases, J lost 7 bases, and 17 bases lay in between. Germline lookup yields CDR1 SGHNT and CDR2 YENEEA. CDR3 bases: TGTGCCAGCAGCCCCGACCGACTCTCCCCGACCCAGTACTTC. Translated, it gives CASSPDRLSPTQYF.

CDR3 in amino acids: CASSLSQGALNEQFF. Written as DNA, the CDR3 is TGTGCCAGCAGTTTATCACAGGGGGCATTAAATGAGCAGTTCTTC. The chain uses TRBV27 and TRBJ2-1; 9 bases are a match to TRBD1. The J segment lost 7 bases and the V segment lost 0 bases, leaving 4 bases of the junction unmatched. This CDR3 comprises 15 residues. CDR1 and CDR2 (germline): MNHEY, SMNVEV (reference sequence).

The chain uses TRBV30 and TRBJ2-7; 7 positions agree with TRBD1. CDR3 length: 13 amino acids. CDR1 is GTSNPN and CDR2 is SVGIG in the germline V gene (reference sequence). J gave up 3 bases and V 2 bases, and 4 bases lay outside the gene matches. The CDR3 DNA is TGTGCCTGGAGTTTGACAGGGAACTACGAGCAGTACTTC. Amino acids: CAWSLTGNYEQYF.

This chain uses TRBV2 with TRBJ2-3; D not resolved. From germline, CDR1 is SNHLY and CDR2 FYNNEI. CDR3 length: 12 residues. With 3 bases removed from V and 9 bases from J, the gap between germline ends came to 10 bases. The DNA for the CDR3 is TGTGCCAGCAGTGAGGTACTATACACGCAGTATTTT. Translation: CASSEVLYTQYF.

The V gene is TRBV9, the J gene TRBJ1-6; unclear D gene. Germline V gene data show CDR1 as SGDLS and CDR2 as YYNGEE. Trimming stripped 3 bases from V and 7 bases from J, with 14 bases between. This CDR3 region has 15 residues. The CDR3 loop is CASSGVGDGNSPLHF. In nucleotides, the CDR3 is TGTGCCAGCAGCGGGGTGGGCGATGGGAATTCACCCCTCCACTTT.

J is TRBJ2-1 and V is TRBV11-3; TRBD2 matches at 11 bases. The V gene end was trimmed by 5 bases and the J gene end by 8 bases; junction bases not matched to a gene: 8. The CDR3 consists of 15 residues. CDR1 SGHNT and CDR2 YENEEA come from the germline V gene. The CDR3 DNA is TGTGCCAGCAGCCCCACTAGCGGGGGTTTTGATGAGCAGTTCTTC. Amino acids: CASSPTSGGFDEQFF.